The 21 T cell receptor beta chains given below trace back to one sample, sequenced in a study of cytomegalovirus exposure and HLA in healthy donors. The PCR employed 60 Vbeta primers together with 13 Jbeta primers. Only in-frame clones appear in the TCRdb table, and some are missing; sequencing was by immunoSEQ multiplex PCR. The table lists about 260,000 clones, approximately 70% of them singletons. Sequences were obtained from PBMCs. The source is a female donor in good health and CMV-seronegative.

V usage is TRBV7-9 and J usage is TRBJ1-5; 7 positions agree with TRBD1. The CDR3 runs to 16 residues. V lost 1 base and J lost 9; bases outside the gene matches: 12. Germline loops: CDR1 SEHNR, CDR2 FQNEAQ (reference sequence). The CDR3 DNA reads as TGTGCCAGCAGCTTAGGCACAGGGGAAGGGTACGGGCCCCAGCATTTT. Its protein is CASSLGTGEGYGPQHF.

This clone was seen once. This chain joins TRBV5-1 and TRBJ2-1, with 9 bases lining up with TRBD2. The CDR3 loop spans 18 amino acids. V was clipped by 0 bases and J by 3 bases; unmatched bases: 10. CDR1 and CDR2 from the germline V gene are SGHRS and YFSETQ. The CDR3 loop reads CASSLDPLAGVFYNEQFF. CDR3 bases: TGCGCCAGCAGCTTGGACCCCTTAGCGGGAGTTTTCTACAATGAGCAGTTCTTC.

The genes are TRBV15 and TRBJ1-5, with a possible D match to TRBD1 (6 bases). The V gene's germline CDR1 is LNHNV and CDR2 YYDKDF (reference sequence). Trimming took 2 bases from V and 6 from J, leaving 8 bases between them. This CDR3 region has 13 residues. For the CDR3, the DNA is TGTGCCACCAGCAGAACACAGGGTCAGCCCCAGCATTTT. Translating gives CATSRTQGQPQHF.

The gene calls are TRBV5-1 and TRBJ2-1, with TRBD2 identical over 13 bases. The CDR3 spans 16 residues. J was trimmed by 1 base and V by 7 bases; bases with no gene match: 5. The germline gives CDR1 SGHRS, CDR2 YFSETQ. CDR3 region: CASQTSGRLSYNEQFF. CDR3 DNA sequence: TGCGCCAGCCAGACTAGCGGGAGGCTATCCTACAATGAGCAGTTCTTC.

Only a few counts were recorded for this clone. CDR3 loop: CASSHLAGGPVYEQFF. For the CDR3, the DNA is TGTGCCAGCAGCCATCTGGCGGGAGGGCCGGTGTATGAGCAGTTCTTC. This rearrangement joins TRBV4-2 to TRBJ2-1, with TRBD2 matching 9 bases. The CDR3 contains 16 residues. The germline gives CDR1 LGHNA, CDR2 YNFKEQ. The V and J ends lost 3 bases and 8 bases, in that order; junction bases with no gene match: 11.

This chain joins TRBV4-1 and TRBJ2-5, with 11 bases lining up with TRBD2. The DNA end lines up better with TRBJ2-7; the J call may be wrong. The CDR3 is made up of 16 amino acids. Germline CDR1 reads MGHRA; CDR2 reads YSYEKL. For the CDR3, the DNA is TGCGCCAGCAGCCCAAATAGCGGGAGGGCCCTCTACGAGCAGTACTTC. Protein product: CASSPNSGRALYEQYF.

The chain has TRBV4-1 and TRBJ1-6; no reliable D call. CDR3 size: 15 residues. Germline V lookup: CDR1 MGHRA, CDR2 YSYEKL. V was cut by 1 base and J by 0 bases, with 4 bases left in between. CDR3 loop: CASSQAYSYNSPLHF. DNA for the CDR3: TGCGCCAGCAGCCAAGCCTACTCCTATAATTCACCCCTCCACTTT.

The chain couples TRBV29-1 to TRBJ1-3; D may be TRBD1 (5 bases). The CDR3 length is 14 residues. V was pared by 3 bases and J by 0 bases, with 9 bases between. Germline values: CDR1 SQVTM, CDR2 ANQGSEA. CDR3 nucleotide sequence: TGCAGCGTTGAGCAGGGCTACTCTGGAAACACCATATATTTT. Its translation is CSVEQGYSGNTIYF.

The chain employs TRBV5-1 and TRBJ1-2, with D perhaps TRBD1 (6 bases). From germline, CDR1 is SGHRS and CDR2 YFSETQ. This CDR3 has 13 residues. V shed 4 bases and J shed 2 bases, with 9 bases lying between them. The CDR3, as DNA: TGCGCCAGCAGCACGACAGGCAACTATGGCTACACCTTC. Translated: CASSTTGNYGYTF.

The genes are TRBV28 and TRBJ1-4, with 7 bases that match TRBD1. CDR1 and CDR2 (germline): MDHEN, SYDVKM. The CDR3 length is 15 residues. With V trimmed by 5 bases and J by 4 bases, 7 bases remained unmatched. CDR3 bases: TGTGCCAGCAGTCTCGGACAGGCTTATAATGAAAAACTGTTTTTT. The encoded protein is CASSLGQAYNEKLFF. The whole variable domain, filled in from reference TRBV28 and TRBJ1-4, reads DVKVTQSSRYLVKRTGEKVFLECVQDMDHENMFWYRQDPGLGLRLIYFSYDVKMKEKGDIPEGYSVSREKKERFSLILESASTNQTSMYLCASSLGQAYNEKLFFGSGTQLSVL.

V gene TRBV5-6 combines with J gene TRBJ2-3, with 7 bases identical to TRBD1. The junction had 5 bases not matched to a gene; V was cut back by 0 bases and J by 1 base. The V gene's germline CDR1 is SGHDT and CDR2 YYEEEE. There are 16 residues in the CDR3. The CDR3 nucleotides read TGTGCCAGCAGCTTGGCCTCGACAGGGCGCACAGATACGCAGTATTTT. Its translation is CASSLASTGRTDTQYF.

The rearrangement uses TRBV6-1 and TRBJ1-2, with D possibly TRBD1 on 6 matching bases. This CDR3 has 15 amino acids. Germline V gene lookup returns CDR1 MNHNS and CDR2 SASEGT. With 4 bases removed from V and 4 bases from J, the gap between germline ends came to 16 bases. This CDR3 reads CASSADSGAGYGYTF. DNA for the CDR3: TGTGCCAGCAGTGCAGACTCAGGGGCCGGCTATGGCTACACCTTC.

This clone was recorded only once. V gene TRBV12-2 combines with J gene TRBJ2-7; the tabulated D call, TRBD2, remains unverified against the DNA. TRBV12-2 is tagged as a pseudogene. The CDR3 is made up of 14 amino acids. The CDR3 loop is CASRLPHSPHEQYF. CDR3 DNA: TGTGCAAGTCGCTTACCCCACTCACCCCACGAGCAGTACTTC.

V usage is TRBV27 and J usage is TRBJ2-1; D perhaps matches TRBD1 (5 bases). There are 16 residues in the CDR3. Trimming pared 1 base from V and 4 bases from J, leaving 14 bases between. Germline CDR1 is MNHEY and CDR2 is SMNVEV (reference sequence). The CDR3 here is CASSLWGDRTYNEQFF. The CDR3 DNA reads TGTGCCAGCAGTTTATGGGGCGACCGAACGTACAATGAGCAGTTCTTC.

J is TRBJ2-7 and V is TRBV7-2, with TRBD2 matching over 10 bases. Per germline, CDR1 SGHTA and CDR2 FQGNSA. The CDR3 consists of 14 residues. V shed 4 bases, J shed 3 bases, and the junction held 3 bases outside the gene matches. CDR3 DNA sequence: TGTGCCAGCAGCTCCTGGACTAGCGGCTACGAGCAGTACTTC. It specifies CASSSWTSGYEQYF.

This chain connects TRBV2 to TRBJ2-7; 7 bases are shared with TRBD1. The CDR3 is 14 amino acids. Trimming took 6 bases from V and 5 from J; bases not matched to a gene: 10. Germline CDR1 and CDR2: SNHLY and FYNNEI. The CDR3 DNA reads as TGTGCCAGCAGCGATTGGGACAGAGGCCACGAGCAGTACTTC. Translated, it gives CASSDWDRGHEQYF.

V gene TRBV11-2 combines with J gene TRBJ1-2; 10 bases align to TRBD1. The trim removed 5 bases at V and 0 bases at J, leaving 9 bases unmatched. Germline CDR1 SGHAT, CDR2 FQNNGV. The CDR3 is 17 amino acids. The CDR3 DNA reads TGTGCCAGCAGCCCCAGGGGACAGGGGTTAGCTAACTATGGCTACACCTTC. The encoded protein is CASSPRGQGLANYGYTF. Full variable domain (rest looked up from reference TRBV11-2 and TRBJ1-2): EAGVAQSPRYKIIEKRQSVAFWCNPISGHATLYWYQQILGQGPKLLIQFQNNGVVDDSQLPKDRFSAERLKGVDSTLKIQPAKLEDSAVYLCASSPRGQGLANYGYTFGSGTRLTVV.

In its sample, this clone was seen a few times. The sample holds other DNA sequences that translate to the same CDR3. The genes are TRBV5-1 and TRBJ1-1, with D hard to call. This CDR3 contains 14 residues. V was pared by 0 bases and J by 1 base, with 7 bases between. Germline V gene data show CDR1 as SGHRS and CDR2 as YFSETQ. CDR3 residues: CASSLDPGNTEAFF. The CDR3 nucleotides read TGCGCCAGCAGCTTGGACCCGGGGAACACTGAAGCTTTCTTT.

This clone showed up just once. The chain carries TRBV23-1 and TRBJ2-1; 10 bases are a match to TRBD1. TRBV23-1 belongs to the ORF category, with a function that is uncertain. CDR3 length equals 14 residues. V trimming: 8 bases; J trimming: 6 bases; junction bases outside the gene matches: 7. Written as DNA, the CDR3 is TGCGCCAGCCCGTGGGACAGGGGATTCAATGAGCAGTTCTTC. Its translation: CASPWDRGFNEQFF.

This clone appeared once. The chain links TRBV28 to TRBJ1-2, with 7 bases lining up with TRBD1. Germline V gene sequence: CDR1 MDHEN, CDR2 SYDVKM. J lost 8 bases, V lost 1 base, and 10 bases had no gene match. The CDR3 totals 15 residues. CDR3 in amino acids: CASSLSLTGIFGYTF. CDR3 bases: TGTGCCAGCAGTTTATCCTTGACAGGGATTTTCGGCTACACCTTC.

The chain employs TRBV4-2 and TRBJ2-7; 8 bases line up with TRBD2. Germline lookup yields CDR1 LGHNA and CDR2 YNFKEQ. The trim removed 0 bases at V and 3 bases at J, leaving 7 bases unmatched. This CDR3 region has 16 residues. This chain's CDR3 is CASSQDLGTSGYEQYF. For the CDR3, the DNA is TGTGCCAGCAGCCAAGATCTGGGGACTAGTGGCTACGAGCAGTACTTC.